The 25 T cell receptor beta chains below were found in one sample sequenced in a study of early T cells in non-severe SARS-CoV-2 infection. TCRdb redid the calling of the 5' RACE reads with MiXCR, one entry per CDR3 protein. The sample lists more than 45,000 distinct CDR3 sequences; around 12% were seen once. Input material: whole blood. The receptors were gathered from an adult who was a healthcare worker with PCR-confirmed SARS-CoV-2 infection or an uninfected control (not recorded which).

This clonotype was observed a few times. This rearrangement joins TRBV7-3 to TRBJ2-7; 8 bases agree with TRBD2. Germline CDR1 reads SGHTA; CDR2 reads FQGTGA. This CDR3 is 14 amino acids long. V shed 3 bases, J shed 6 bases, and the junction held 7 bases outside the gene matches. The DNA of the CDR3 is TGTGCCAGCAGCTTCACGGGAGGGTCCGGCGAGCAGTACTTC. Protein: CASSFTGGSGEQYF.

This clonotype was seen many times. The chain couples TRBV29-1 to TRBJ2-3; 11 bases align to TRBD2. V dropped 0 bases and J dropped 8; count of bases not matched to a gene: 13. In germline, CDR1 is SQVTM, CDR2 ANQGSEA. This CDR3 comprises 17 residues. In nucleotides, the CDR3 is TGCAGCGTTGAAGATCGGGATAGCGGGAGGGCCTTCGGTACGCAGTATTTT. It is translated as CSVEDRDSGRAFGTQYF.

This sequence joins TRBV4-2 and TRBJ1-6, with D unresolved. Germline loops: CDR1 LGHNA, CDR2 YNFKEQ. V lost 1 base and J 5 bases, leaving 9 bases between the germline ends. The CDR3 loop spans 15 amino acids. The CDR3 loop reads CASSQVGGDNSPLHF. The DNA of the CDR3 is TGTGCCAGCAGCCAAGTGGGAGGAGATAATTCACCCCTCCACTTT.

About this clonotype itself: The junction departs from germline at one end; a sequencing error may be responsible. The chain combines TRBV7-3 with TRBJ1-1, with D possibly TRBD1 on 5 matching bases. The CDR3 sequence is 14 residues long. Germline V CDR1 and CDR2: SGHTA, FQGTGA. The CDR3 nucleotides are TGTGCCAGCAGCCGCGGGACGGACAACACTGAAGTTTTCTTT. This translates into CASSRGTDNTEVFF. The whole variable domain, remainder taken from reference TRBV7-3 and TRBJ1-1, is GAGVSQTPSNKVTEKGKYVELRCDPISGHTALYWYRQSLGQGPEFLIYFQGTGAADDSGLPNDRFFAVRPEGSVSTLKIQRTERGDSAVYLCASSRGTDNTEVFFGQGTRLTVV.

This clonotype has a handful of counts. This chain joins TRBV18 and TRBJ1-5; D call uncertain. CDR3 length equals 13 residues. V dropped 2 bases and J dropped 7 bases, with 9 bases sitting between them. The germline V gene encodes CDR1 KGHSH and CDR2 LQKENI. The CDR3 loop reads CASSPGQTQPQHF. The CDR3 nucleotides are TGTGCCAGCTCACCAGGGCAGACACAGCCCCAGCATTTT.

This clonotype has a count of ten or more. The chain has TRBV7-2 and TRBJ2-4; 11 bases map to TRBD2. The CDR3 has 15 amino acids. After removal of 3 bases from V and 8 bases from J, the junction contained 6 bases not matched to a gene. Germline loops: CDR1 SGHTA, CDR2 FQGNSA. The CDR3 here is CASSFSGRAGDIQYF. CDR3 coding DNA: TGTGCCAGCAGCTTTAGCGGGAGGGCCGGGGACATTCAGTACTTC.

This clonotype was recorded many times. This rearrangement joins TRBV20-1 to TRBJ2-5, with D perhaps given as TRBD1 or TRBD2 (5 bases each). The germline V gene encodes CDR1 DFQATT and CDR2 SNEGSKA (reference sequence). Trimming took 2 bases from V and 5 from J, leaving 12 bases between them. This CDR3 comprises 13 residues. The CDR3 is CSARRGPGETQYF. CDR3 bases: TGCAGTGCTAGAAGGGGCCCGGGGGAGACCCAGTACTTC.

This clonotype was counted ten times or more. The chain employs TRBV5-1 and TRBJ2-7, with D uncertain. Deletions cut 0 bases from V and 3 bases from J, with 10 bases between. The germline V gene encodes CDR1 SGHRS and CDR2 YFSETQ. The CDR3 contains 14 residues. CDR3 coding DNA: TGCGCCAGCAGCTTGGCCGATTACCGCTACGAGCAGTACTTC. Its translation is CASSLADYRYEQYF. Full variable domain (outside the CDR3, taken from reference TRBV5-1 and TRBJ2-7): KAGVTQTPRYLIKTRGQQVTLSCSPISGHRSVSWYQQTPGQGLQFLFEYFSETQRNKGNFPGRFSGRQFSNSRSEMNVSTLELGDSALYLCASSLADYRYEQYFGPGTRLTVT.

This CDR3 reads CSARAGPPSLQFF. Written as DNA, the CDR3 is TGCAGTGCTAGGGCCGGACCCCCTTCTTTGCAGTTCTTC. The V call is TRBV20-1, the J call TRBJ2-1, with unresolved D. V dropped 3 bases and J dropped 12 bases, with 18 bases sitting between them. This CDR3 region has 13 residues. Per germline, CDR1 DFQATT and CDR2 SNEGSKA (reference sequence).

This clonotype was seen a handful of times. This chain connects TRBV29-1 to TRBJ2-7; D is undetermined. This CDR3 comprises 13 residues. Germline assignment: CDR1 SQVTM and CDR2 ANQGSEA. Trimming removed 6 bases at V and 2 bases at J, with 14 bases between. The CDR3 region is CSVGLSTPYEQYF. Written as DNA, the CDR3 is TGCAGCGTCGGCCTTTCGACTCCCTACGAGCAGTACTTC.

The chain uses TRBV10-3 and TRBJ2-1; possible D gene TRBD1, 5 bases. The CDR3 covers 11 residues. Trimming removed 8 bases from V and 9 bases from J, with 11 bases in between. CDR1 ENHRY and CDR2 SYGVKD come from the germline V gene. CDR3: CAIDQGTEQFF. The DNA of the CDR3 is TGTGCCATCGATCAGGGAACTGAGCAGTTCTTC.

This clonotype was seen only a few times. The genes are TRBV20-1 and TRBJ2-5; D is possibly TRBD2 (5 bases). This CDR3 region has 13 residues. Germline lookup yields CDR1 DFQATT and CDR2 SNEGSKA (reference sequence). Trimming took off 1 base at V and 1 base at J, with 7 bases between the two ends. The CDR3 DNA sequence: TGCAGTGCTAGAGTGGCGGGCCAAGAGACCCAGTACTTC. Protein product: CSARVAGQETQYF.

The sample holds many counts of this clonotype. The CDR3 coding sequence is TGTGCCACCAGTGATTCGGGGCCTGAGGGCACAGATACGCAGTATTTT. Its translation: CATSDSGPEGTDTQYF. The chain links TRBV24-1 to TRBJ2-3; D is tentatively TRBD1 or TRBD2 (5 bases each). The V and J ends lost 2 bases and 1 base respectively, with 12 bases between them. Germline assignment: CDR1 KGHDR and CDR2 SFDVKD. The CDR3 runs 16 residues.

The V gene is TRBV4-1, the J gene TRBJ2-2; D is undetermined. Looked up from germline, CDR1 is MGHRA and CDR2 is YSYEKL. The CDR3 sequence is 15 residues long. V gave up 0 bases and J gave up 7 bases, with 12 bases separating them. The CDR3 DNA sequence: TGCGCCAGCAGCCAAGATCGAACGAGATACGGGGAGCTGTTTTTT. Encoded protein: CASSQDRTRYGELFF.

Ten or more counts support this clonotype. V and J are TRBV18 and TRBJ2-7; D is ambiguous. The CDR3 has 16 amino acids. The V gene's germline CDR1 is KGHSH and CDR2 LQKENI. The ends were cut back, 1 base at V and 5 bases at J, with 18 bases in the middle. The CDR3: CASSPLPQAPEHEQYF. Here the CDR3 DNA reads TGTGCCAGCTCACCACTCCCGCAGGCACCGGAACACGAGCAGTACTTC.

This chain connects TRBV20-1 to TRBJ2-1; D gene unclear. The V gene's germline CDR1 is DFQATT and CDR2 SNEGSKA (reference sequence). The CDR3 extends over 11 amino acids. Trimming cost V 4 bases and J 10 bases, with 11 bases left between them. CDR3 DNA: TGCAGTGCTAAAGACGGATGGGAGCAGTTCTTC. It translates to CSAKDGWEQFF.

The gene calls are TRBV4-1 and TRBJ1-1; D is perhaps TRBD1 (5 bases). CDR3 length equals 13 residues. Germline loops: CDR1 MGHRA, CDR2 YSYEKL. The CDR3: CANLGEGNTEAFF. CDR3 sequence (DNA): TGCGCTAACTTGGGGGAGGGGAACACTGAAGCTTTCTTT.

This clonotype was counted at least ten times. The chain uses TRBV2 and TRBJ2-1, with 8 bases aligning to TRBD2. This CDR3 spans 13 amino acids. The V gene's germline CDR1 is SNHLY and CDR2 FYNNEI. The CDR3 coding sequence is TGTGCGGAAGCCGGGACTAGTGTGGGTGAGCAGTTCTTC. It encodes CAEAGTSVGEQFF.

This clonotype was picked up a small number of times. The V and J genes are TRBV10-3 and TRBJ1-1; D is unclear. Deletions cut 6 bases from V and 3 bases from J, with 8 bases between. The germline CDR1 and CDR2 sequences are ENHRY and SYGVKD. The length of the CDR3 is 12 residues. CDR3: CAIRASDTEAFF. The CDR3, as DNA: TGTGCCATCAGGGCTTCAGACACTGAAGCTTTCTTT.

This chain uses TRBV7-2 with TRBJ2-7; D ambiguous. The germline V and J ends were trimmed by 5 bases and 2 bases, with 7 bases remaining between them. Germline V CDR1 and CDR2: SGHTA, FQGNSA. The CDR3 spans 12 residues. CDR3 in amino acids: CASSRSPYEQYF. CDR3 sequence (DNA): TGTGCCAGCAGCCGCTCGCCCTACGAGCAGTACTTC.

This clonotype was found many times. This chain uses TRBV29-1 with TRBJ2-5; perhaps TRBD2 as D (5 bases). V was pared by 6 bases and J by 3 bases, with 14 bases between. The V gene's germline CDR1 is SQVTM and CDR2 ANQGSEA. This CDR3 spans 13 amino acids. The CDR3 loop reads CSVRGPMEETQYF. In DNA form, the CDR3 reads TGCAGCGTACGAGGGCCTATGGAAGAGACCCAGTACTTC.

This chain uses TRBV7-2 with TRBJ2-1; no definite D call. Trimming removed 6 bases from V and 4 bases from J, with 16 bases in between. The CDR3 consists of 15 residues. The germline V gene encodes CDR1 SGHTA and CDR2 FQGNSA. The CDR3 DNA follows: TGTGCCAGCAGGAAGGATCGCCAACTTTACAATGAGCAGTTCTTC. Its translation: CASRKDRQLYNEQFF.

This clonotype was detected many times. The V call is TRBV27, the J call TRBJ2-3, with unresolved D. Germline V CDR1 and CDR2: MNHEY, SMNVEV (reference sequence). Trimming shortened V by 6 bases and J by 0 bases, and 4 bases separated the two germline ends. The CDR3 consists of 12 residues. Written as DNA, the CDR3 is TGTGCCAGCAGCGAGAGCACAGATACGCAGTATTTT. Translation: CASSESTDTQYF.

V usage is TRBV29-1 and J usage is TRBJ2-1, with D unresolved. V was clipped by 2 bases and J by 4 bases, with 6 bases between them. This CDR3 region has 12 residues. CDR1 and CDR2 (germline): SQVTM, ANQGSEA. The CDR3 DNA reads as TGCAGCGTTGAATTCAGGTACAATGAGCAGTTCTTC. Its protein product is CSVEFRYNEQFF.

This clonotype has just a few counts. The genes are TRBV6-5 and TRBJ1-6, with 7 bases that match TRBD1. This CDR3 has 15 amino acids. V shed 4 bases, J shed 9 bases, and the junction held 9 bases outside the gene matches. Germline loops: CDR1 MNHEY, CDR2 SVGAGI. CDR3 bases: TGTGCCAGCAGTTTAGGGGGCGCTAGGATTTCACCCCTCCACTTT. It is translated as CASSLGGARISPLHF.